The clone carrying this TCR beta chain appeared many times. The record originates from a study of T-cell memory formation after mild COVID-19. The wider study: TCR clusters largely stayed donor specific.

The CDR3 is 11 residues long. The V gene's germline CDR1 is DFQATT and CDR2 SNEGSKA (reference sequence). TCRdb passed the 5' RACE reads through MiXCR, listing each CDR3 protein once. This sample carries 140,000 to 150,000 distinct CDR3 sequences, roughly 6.2% of them seen once, and the ten largest clones take more than 2%. The TCR was taken from an adult woman who had mild COVID-19 (a few samples of this study predate the infection). Cell type and time point are not known. Material for sequencing was PBMCs or a T cell subset sorted from them (not recorded which). This chain uses TRBV20-1 with TRBJ2-1, with D perhaps TRBD2 (5 bases). The CDR3 sequence: CTVEVGNEQFF. The CDR3, as DNA: TGCACCGTGGAGGTGGGGAATGAGCAGTTCTTC.